Included here is one T cell receptor (beta chain) sequence, with context. Its antigen remains unidentified. V lost 4 bases and J 6 bases, leaving 18 bases between the germline ends. Looked up from germline, CDR1 is MGHRA and CDR2 is YSYEKL. There are 15 residues in the CDR3. Donors were healthy HIV-negative adults without recently reported acute infections or vaccinations. It was at deep level that the assay was run. The data were produced by immunoSEQ multiplex PCR, yet TCRdb's version contains in-frame clones alone and is incomplete. This sample has a few hundred thousand clones, with around 86% found just once. This sample is drawn from a study of shared clonotypes between healthy human individuals. Across the whole study: Samples came from a couple of female and three male donors aged 18 to 49. Study conclusions and caveats: Clonotypes shared by all four sorted-subset donors had higher generation probabilities than non-shared clonotypes.

The sequence derives from a young man in good health. The chain is built from TRBV4-1 and TRBJ1-2, with D hard to call. Material for sequencing was memory CD8+ T cells sorted from blood. Subset denoted: CD45RO+ cells pooled with CCR7-negative TemRA cells. CDR3 DNA sequence: TGCGCCAGCAGCCTAAACAGTATAGGGCGGGATGGCTACACCTTC. This codes for CASSLNSIGRDGYTF.